The 21 T cell receptor beta chains presented below share a single source sample, sequenced in a study of T cells in Graves' hyperthyroidism and ophthalmopathy. What was amplified from RNA transcripts were TCR beta CDR3 regions. An initial round of RT-PCR targeting the TCR CDR3 relied on the HTBI primer set. Each CDR3 protein gets one entry after TCRdb re-called the multiplex PCR reads with MiXCR. The table records about 530,000 distinct CDR3 sequences, about a sixth of them present only once. Input material: blood. Receptors were obtained from a woman younger than 30 with Graves' ophthalmopathy.

This clonotype has a handful of counts. The chain has TRBV9 and TRBJ2-1; D gene uncertain. The germline V and J ends were trimmed by 0 bases and 3 bases, with 10 bases remaining between them. Germline-derived CDR1 and CDR2 are SGDLS and YYNGEE. This CDR3 region has 15 residues. The CDR3, as DNA: TGTGCCAGCAGCGTAGTGGGCCTCAGCTACAATGAGCAGTTCTTC. Its protein product is CASSVVGLSYNEQFF.

This clonotype was counted a few times. The chain links TRBV10-3 to TRBJ2-6; possible D gene TRBD1, 5 bases. Trimming took off 6 bases at V and 0 bases at J, with 12 bases between the two ends. The CDR3 has 16 residues. Germline CDR1 ENHRY, CDR2 SYGVKD. CDR3 sequence reads: CAISTLQGSGANVLTF. The CDR3 DNA reads TGTGCCATCAGCACACTTCAGGGCTCTGGGGCCAACGTCCTGACTTTC.

V usage is TRBV3-2 and J usage is TRBJ1-1. TRBV3-2 is shown as a pseudogene. The CDR3 totals 15 residues. CDR3 loop: CASSQDSTLNTEAFF. The CDR3 DNA reads as TGTGCCAGCAGCCAGGATAGCACCCTGAACACTGAAGCTTTCTTT.

In its sample, this clonotype was seen many times. The V gene is TRBV7-2, the J gene TRBJ2-1; no firm D call. V lost 2 bases and J lost 10, with 12 bases in between. This CDR3 comprises 13 residues. Per germline, CDR1 SGHTA and CDR2 FQGNSA. This CDR3 reads CASSLRPLIEQFF. In DNA form, the CDR3 reads TGTGCCAGCAGCTTACGACCCCTCATCGAGCAGTTCTTC. The full variable domain, its missing parts supplied by reference TRBV7-2 and TRBJ2-1, is GAGVSQSPSNKVTEKGKDVELRCDPISGHTALYWYRQSLGQGLEFLIYFQGNSAPDKSGLPSDRFSAERTGGSVSTLTIQRTQQEDSAVYLCASSLRPLIEQFFGPGTRLTVL.

The gene calls are TRBV5-1 and TRBJ2-5; the match to TRBD2 covers 10 bases. Germline CDR1 and CDR2: SGHRS and YFSETQ. The V and J ends lost 2 bases and 4 bases, in that order; junction bases with no gene match: 5. CDR3 size: 15 residues. The CDR3 is CASSFASGGAETQYF. The DNA of the CDR3 is TGCGCCAGCAGCTTCGCCAGCGGGGGGGCAGAGACCCAGTACTTC. The variable domain in full, completed from reference TRBV5-1 and TRBJ2-5, reads KAGVTQTPRYLIKTRGQQVTLSCSPISGHRSVSWYQQTPGQGLQFLFEYFSETQRNKGNFPGRFSGRQFSNSRSEMNVSTLELGDSALYLCASSFASGGAETQYFGPGTRLLVL.

This clonotype was detected a few times. A much larger clone lies a single base off, so this may be a read error. The V and J genes are TRBV2 and TRBJ1-5; 7 bases are a match to TRBD1. The DNA matches TRBJ2-3 better at its end, which makes the J call doubtful. The germline V gene has CDR1 SNHLY and CDR2 FYNNEI. The CDR3 length is 15 residues. The CDR3 spells CASTLDRSSNQPQYF. CDR3 DNA sequence: TGTGCCAGCACCTTGGACAGGAGTAGCAATCAGCCCCAGTATTTT.

The V call is TRBV4-1, the J call TRBJ2-6; 8 bases align to TRBD1. The V segment lost 4 bases and the J segment 4 bases; nucleotides outside the gene matches: 12. The CDR3 sequence is 18 residues long. Germline values: CDR1 MGHRA, CDR2 YSYEKL. The CDR3 nucleotides read TGCGCCAGCAGCCTCAGGACAGGGAGATTTGCCGGGGCCAACGTCCTGACTTTC. Translating gives CASSLRTGRFAGANVLTF.

This clonotype occurred many times. This chain uses TRBV12-3 or TRBV12-4 with TRBJ2-7; D might be TRBD2 (7 bases). CDR3 length: 14 residues. Trimming took off 5 bases at V and 2 bases at J, with 13 bases between the two ends. The CDR3 DNA reads as TGTGCCAGCAGTAGGGGGGGGAGGGCCTACGAGCAGTACTTC. Translation gives CASSRGGRAYEQYF.

About this clonotype itself: Possible read error: a much larger clone is one base away. The CDR3 carries no conserved terminal phenylalanine or tryptophan, so it likely arises from a read error. This chain links TRBV20-1 with TRBJ2-5; 7 nucleotides agree with TRBD1. This CDR3 is built from 12 residues. Germline V lookup: CDR1 DFQATT, CDR2 SNEGSKA (reference sequence). V gave up 6 bases and J gave up 5 bases; unmatched junction bases: 6. The DNA for the CDR3 is TGCAGTGCGAGACAGGGTTTGGAGACCCAGTACTCC. Its translation is CSARQGLETQYS.

This clonotype was seen ten or more times. The DNA for the CDR3 is TGTGCCAGCAGCTCCCCTTTTTCGCGGCAGCGGGAGGTAAACCAAGAGACCCAGTACTTC. Protein product: CASSSPFSRQREVNQETQYF. This chain uses TRBV11-2 with TRBJ2-5; TRBD2 agrees at 9 bases. This CDR3 region has 20 residues. The germline gives CDR1 SGHAT, CDR2 FQNNGV. V trimming: 4 bases; J trimming: 0 bases; junction bases outside the gene matches: 18.

Points on this clonotype: Given a much more abundant clone one base away, this may be a read error. V usage is TRBV12-3 or TRBV12-4 and J usage is TRBJ2-3; 13 bases fit TRBD2. The CDR3 spans 16 residues. Germline trimming cut 8 bases from V and 6 bases from J; bases unmatched to any gene: 11. CDR3: CASGPGTSGIEDTQYF. Here the CDR3 DNA reads TGTGCCAGCGGTCCCGGGACTAGCGGGATTGAGGATACGCAGTATTTT.

The sample holds many counts of this clonotype. V is TRBV20-1 and J is TRBJ2-5; 9 nucleotides line up with TRBD1. The germline gives CDR1 DFQATT, CDR2 SNEGSKA (reference sequence). There are 15 residues in the CDR3. V gave up 1 base and J gave up 5 bases; unmatched junction bases: 8. CDR3 nucleotides: TGCAGTGCTAGAGGCCTCACAGGGGGCGAGGAGACCCAGTACTTC. As protein: CSARGLTGGEETQYF.

This clonotype has more than one count but fewer than ten. J is TRBJ1-5 and V is TRBV15, with D uncertain. The CDR3 is 15 residues long. Trimming shortened V by 0 bases and J by 4 bases, and 10 bases separated the two germline ends. Germline V lookup: CDR1 LNHNV, CDR2 YYDKDF (reference sequence). The CDR3, as DNA: TGTGCCACCAGCAGAGATTCGAACGGGAATCAGCCCCAGCATTTT. As protein: CATSRDSNGNQPQHF.

In this sample, this clonotype turned up many times. The V gene is TRBV5-6, the J gene TRBJ2-5; D assignment may be TRBD1 or TRBD2 (5 bases each). V lost 4 bases and J 2 bases, leaving 18 bases between the germline ends. Germline V gene sequence: CDR1 SGHDT, CDR2 YYEEEE. This CDR3 has 16 residues. The CDR3, as DNA: TGTGCCAGCAGCCCCCTAGGGCACAGGACTCAAGAGACCCAGTACTTC. Translated: CASSPLGHRTQETQYF. The entire variable domain, with the rest obtained from reference TRBV5-6 and TRBJ2-5, is as follows: DAGVTQSPTHLIKTRGQQVTLRCSPKSGHDTVSWYQQALGQGPQFIFQYYEEEERQRGNFPDRFSGHQFPNYSSELNVNALLLGDSALYLCASSPLGHRTQETQYFGPGTRLLVL.

The CDR3 is CASSYPDHTDTQYF. CDR3 nucleotides: TGTGCCAGCAGTTACCCGGACCACACAGATACGCAGTATTTT. This rearrangement joins TRBV6-5 to TRBJ2-3; no clear D gene. Between the trimmed V and J ends, which lost 2 bases and 2 bases, there was a span of 8 bases. Germline V gene sequence: CDR1 MNHEY, CDR2 SVGAGI. CDR3 size: 14 residues.

This clonotype was found many times. V is TRBV20-1 and J is TRBJ1-1; a possible D gene is TRBD1 (5 bases). Germline lookup yields CDR1 DFQATT and CDR2 SNEGSKA (reference sequence). The CDR3 runs to 14 residues. The V gene lost 3 bases and the J gene lost 0 bases, with 11 bases spanning the gap. The CDR3 region is CSASPGSVNTEAFF. CDR3 in DNA: TGCAGTGCTAGCCCAGGGTCTGTGAACACTGAAGCTTTCTTT.

This clonotype has a count of ten or more. The chain recombines TRBV20-1 with TRBJ2-3; 10 nucleotides match TRBD2. V dropped 5 bases and J dropped 3; count of bases not matched to a gene: 5. Germline assignment: CDR1 DFQATT and CDR2 SNEGSKA (reference sequence). The CDR3 is 14 residues long. The CDR3 nucleotides are TGCAGTGCTCTCAGCGGGAGGGGGACAGATACGCAGTATTTT. Encoded protein: CSALSGRGTDTQYF.

V gene TRBV29-1 combines with J gene TRBJ2-5; D perhaps matches TRBD1 (5 bases). Germline V lookup: CDR1 SQVTM, CDR2 ANQGSEA. V was trimmed by 2 bases and J by 2 bases, leaving 9 bases between them. The length of the CDR3 is 13 residues. This chain's CDR3 is CSVEYRLQETQYF. The CDR3 DNA is TGCAGCGTTGAATACAGGCTACAAGAGACCCAGTACTTC.

The J gene is TRBJ2-1, the V gene TRBV6-1; D remains unclear. Trimming left V 5 bases short and J 2 bases short, with 10 bases between. The germline gives CDR1 MNHNS, CDR2 SASEGT. CDR3 length equals 14 residues. The CDR3 DNA sequence: TGTGCCAGCAGTATCTCCCAGGCCTACAATGAGCAGTTCTTC. This translates into CASSISQAYNEQFF.

This clonotype was found a few times. This chain uses TRBV4-1 with TRBJ2-5; D is possibly TRBD1 (6 bases). The V end was cut by 4 bases, the J end by 1 base, with 10 bases between. This CDR3 contains 14 residues. Germline CDR1 is MGHRA and CDR2 is YSYEKL. In nucleotides, the CDR3 is TGCGCCAGCAGCCCCGGGACACTCCAAGAGACCCAGTACTTC. Protein sequence: CASSPGTLQETQYF.

This clonotype was counted at least ten times. The chain couples TRBV6-1 to TRBJ1-5, with 7 positions matching TRBD1. This CDR3 is built from 14 residues. Germline-derived CDR1 and CDR2 are MNHNS and SASEGT. V shed 5 bases and J 3 bases; nucleotides not matched to a gene: 4. CDR3 DNA: TGTGCCAGCAGTCATGACAGGGCCAATCAGCCCCAGCATTTT. Translation gives CASSHDRANQPQHF.